This T cell receptor beta chain is from a study of T-cell memory formation after mild COVID-19. Study details: In these data, TCR clusters were largely donor specific.

General study points: The study detected some responding clones in pre-infection memory, suggesting cross-reactive memory joined. The authors left the SARS-CoV-2 specificity of second-wave clones peaking on day 37 unconfirmed.

J gave up 2 bases and V 0 bases, and 7 bases lay outside the gene matches. Germline lookup yields CDR1 KGHSH and CDR2 LQKENI. The CDR3 is made up of 16 amino acids. Constant-segment-primed 5'RACE gave TCR alpha and TCR beta cDNA libraries with sample barcodes and UMIs. Via MiXCR, TCRdb re-called the 5' RACE reads, giving one row per CDR3 protein. The data hold roughly 550,000 distinct CDR3 sequences, with about a fifth observed a single time. About this clonotype itself: The antigen remains unidentified.

This TCR derives from an adult woman who had mild COVID-19 (a few samples of this study predate the infection). Cell type and time point are not known. The source material was PBMCs or a T cell subset sorted from them (not recorded which). The chain employs TRBV18 and TRBJ2-7; 7 nucleotides line up with TRBD2. The CDR3 loop is CASSPPGGRRAYEQYF. In DNA form, the CDR3 reads TGTGCCAGCTCACCACCGGGGGGGAGGCGTGCCTACGAGCAGTACTTC.